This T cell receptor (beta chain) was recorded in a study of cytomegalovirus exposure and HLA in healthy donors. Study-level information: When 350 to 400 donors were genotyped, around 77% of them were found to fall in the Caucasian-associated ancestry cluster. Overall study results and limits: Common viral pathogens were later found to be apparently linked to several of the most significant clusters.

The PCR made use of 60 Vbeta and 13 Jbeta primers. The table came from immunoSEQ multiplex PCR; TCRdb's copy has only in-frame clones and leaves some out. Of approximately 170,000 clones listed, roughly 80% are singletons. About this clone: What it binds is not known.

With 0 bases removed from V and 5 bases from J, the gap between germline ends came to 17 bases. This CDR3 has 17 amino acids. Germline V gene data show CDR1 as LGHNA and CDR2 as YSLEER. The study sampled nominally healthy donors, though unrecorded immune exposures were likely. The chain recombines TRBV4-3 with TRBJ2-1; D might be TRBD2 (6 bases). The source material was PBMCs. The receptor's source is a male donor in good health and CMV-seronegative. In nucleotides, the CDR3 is TGCGCCAGCAGCCAAGATACGGCCGGGGACTTTAACAATGAGCAGTTCTTC. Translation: CASSQDTAGDFNNEQFF.